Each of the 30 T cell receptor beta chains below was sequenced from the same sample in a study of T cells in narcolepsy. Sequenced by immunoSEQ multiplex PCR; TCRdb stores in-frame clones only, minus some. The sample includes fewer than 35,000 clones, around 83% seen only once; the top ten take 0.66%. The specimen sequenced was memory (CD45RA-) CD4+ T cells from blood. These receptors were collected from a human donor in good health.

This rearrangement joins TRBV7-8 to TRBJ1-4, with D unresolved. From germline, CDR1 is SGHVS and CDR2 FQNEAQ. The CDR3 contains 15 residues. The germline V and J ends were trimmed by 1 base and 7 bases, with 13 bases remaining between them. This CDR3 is CASSLDPSRSEKLFF. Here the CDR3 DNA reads TGTGCCAGCAGCTTAGATCCGTCCCGGAGTGAAAAACTGTTTTTT.

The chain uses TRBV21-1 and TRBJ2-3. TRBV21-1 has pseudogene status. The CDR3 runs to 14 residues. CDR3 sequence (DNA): TGTGCCAGCAGCGCGCCAGGTAGGGCAGATACGCAGTATTTT. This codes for CASSAPGRADTQYF.

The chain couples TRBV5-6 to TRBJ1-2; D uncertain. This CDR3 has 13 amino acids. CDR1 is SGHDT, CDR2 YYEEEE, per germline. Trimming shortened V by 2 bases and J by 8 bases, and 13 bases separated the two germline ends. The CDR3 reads CASSLASGRGYTF. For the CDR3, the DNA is TGTGCCAGCAGCTTAGCCTCCGGGCGAGGCTACACCTTC.

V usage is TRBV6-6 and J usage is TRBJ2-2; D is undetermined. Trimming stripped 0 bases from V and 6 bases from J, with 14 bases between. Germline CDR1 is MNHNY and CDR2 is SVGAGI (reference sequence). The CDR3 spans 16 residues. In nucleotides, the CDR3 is TGTGCCAGCAGTTACTCCCTCAGGCCTTTGGCCGGGGAGCTGTTTTTT. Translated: CASSYSLRPLAGELFF.

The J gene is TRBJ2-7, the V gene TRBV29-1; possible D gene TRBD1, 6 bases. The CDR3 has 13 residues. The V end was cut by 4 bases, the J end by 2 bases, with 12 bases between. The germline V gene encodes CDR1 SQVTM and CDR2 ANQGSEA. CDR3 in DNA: TGCAGCGTTGTTGGACAGTTCGCCTACGAGCAGTACTTC. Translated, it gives CSVVGQFAYEQYF.

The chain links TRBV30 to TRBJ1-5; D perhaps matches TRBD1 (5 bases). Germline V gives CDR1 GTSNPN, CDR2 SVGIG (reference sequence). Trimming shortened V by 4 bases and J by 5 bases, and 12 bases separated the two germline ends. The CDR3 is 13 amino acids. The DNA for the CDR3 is TGTGCCTGGACCCGGGGGGGAGATCAGCCCCAGCATTTT. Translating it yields CAWTRGGDQPQHF.

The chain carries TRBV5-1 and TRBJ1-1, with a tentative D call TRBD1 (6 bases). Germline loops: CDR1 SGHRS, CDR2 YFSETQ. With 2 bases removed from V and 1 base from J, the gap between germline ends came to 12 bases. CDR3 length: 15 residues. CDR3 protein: CASSLRTEGNTEAFF. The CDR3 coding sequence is TGCGCCAGCAGCTTAAGGACAGAAGGGAACACTGAAGCTTTCTTT.

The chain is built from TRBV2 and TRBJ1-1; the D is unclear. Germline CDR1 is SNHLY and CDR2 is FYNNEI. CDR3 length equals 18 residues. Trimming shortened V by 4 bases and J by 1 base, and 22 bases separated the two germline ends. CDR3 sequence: CASSVLNSIPTPNTEAFF. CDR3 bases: TGTGCCAGCAGTGTTCTCAACTCTATACCTACACCGAACACTGAAGCTTTCTTT.

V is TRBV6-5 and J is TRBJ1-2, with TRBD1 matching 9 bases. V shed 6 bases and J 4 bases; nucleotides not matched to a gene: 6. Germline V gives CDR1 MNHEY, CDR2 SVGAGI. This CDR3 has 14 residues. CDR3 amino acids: CASSPTGGGYGYTF. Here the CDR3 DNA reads TGTGCCAGCAGCCCTACAGGGGGCGGCTATGGCTACACCTTC.

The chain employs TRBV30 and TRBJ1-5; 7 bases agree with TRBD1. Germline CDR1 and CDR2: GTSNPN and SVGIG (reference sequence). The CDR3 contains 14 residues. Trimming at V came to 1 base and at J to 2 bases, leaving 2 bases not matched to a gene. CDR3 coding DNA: TGTGCCTGGAGTGGCCAGGGGGGCAATCAGCCCCAGCATTTT. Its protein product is CAWSGQGGNQPQHF.

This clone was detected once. CDR3 nucleotide sequence: TGTGCCAGCAGCTTGGAAGGCAGGGGGAACACTGAAGCTTTCTTT. It encodes CASSLEGRGNTEAFF. V and J are TRBV5-4 and TRBJ1-1; D possibly corresponds to TRBD1 (6 bases). The V and J ends lost 0 bases and 1 base respectively, with 10 bases between them. Germline V gene sequence: CDR1 SGHNT, CDR2 YYREEE (reference sequence). This CDR3 contains 15 residues.

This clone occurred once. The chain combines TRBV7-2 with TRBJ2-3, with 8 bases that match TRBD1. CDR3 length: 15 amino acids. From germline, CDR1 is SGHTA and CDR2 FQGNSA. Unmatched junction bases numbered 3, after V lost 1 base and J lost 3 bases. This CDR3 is CASSLGQGATDTQYF. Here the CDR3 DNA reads TGTGCCAGCAGCTTAGGCCAGGGGGCGACAGATACGCAGTATTTT.

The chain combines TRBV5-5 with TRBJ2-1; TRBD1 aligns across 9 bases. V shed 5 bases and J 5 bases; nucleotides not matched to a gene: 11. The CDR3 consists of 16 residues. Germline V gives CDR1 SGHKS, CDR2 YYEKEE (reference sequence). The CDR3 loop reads CASSLRRDRANNEQFF. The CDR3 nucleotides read TGTGCCAGCAGTCTCCGCCGGGACAGGGCGAACAATGAGCAGTTCTTC.

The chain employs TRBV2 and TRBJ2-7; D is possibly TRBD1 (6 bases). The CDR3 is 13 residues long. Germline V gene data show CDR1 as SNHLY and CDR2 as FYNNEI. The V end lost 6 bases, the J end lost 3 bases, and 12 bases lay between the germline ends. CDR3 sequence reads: CASSDTGYYEQYF. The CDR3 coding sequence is TGTGCCAGCAGCGATACAGGGTACTACGAGCAGTACTTC.

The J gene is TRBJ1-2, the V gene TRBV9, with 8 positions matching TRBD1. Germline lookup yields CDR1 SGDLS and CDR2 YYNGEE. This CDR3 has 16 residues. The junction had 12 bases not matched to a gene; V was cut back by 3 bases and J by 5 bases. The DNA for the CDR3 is TGTGCCAGCAGCGGGGGGAGGACAGGGAGGAGTTATGGCTACACCTTC. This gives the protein CASSGGRTGRSYGYTF.

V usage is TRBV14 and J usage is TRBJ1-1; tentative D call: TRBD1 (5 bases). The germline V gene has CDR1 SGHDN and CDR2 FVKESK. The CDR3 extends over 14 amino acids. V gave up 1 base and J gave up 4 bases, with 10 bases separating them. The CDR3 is CASSQVYGATEAFF. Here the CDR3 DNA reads TGTGCCAGCAGCCAAGTTTACGGGGCCACTGAAGCTTTCTTT.

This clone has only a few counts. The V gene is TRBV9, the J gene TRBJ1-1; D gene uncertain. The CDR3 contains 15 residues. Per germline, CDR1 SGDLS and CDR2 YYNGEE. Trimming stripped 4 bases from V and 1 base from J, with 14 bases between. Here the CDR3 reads CASSPLANPNTEAFF. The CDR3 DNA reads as TGTGCCAGCAGCCCCCTCGCGAACCCGAACACTGAAGCTTTCTTT.

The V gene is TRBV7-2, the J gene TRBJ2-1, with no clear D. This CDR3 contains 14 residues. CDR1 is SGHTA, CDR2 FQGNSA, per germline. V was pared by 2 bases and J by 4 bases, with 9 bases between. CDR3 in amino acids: CASSLSGPYNEQFF. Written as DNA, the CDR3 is TGTGCCAGCAGCTTATCTGGGCCTTACAATGAGCAGTTCTTC.

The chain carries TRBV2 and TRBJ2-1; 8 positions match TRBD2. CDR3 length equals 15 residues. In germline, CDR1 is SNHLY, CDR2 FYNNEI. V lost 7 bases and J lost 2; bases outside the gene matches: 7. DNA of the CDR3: TGTGCCAGCACGGAGGCGGGGGGCCCCTACAATGAGCAGTTCTTC. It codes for CASTEAGGPYNEQFF.

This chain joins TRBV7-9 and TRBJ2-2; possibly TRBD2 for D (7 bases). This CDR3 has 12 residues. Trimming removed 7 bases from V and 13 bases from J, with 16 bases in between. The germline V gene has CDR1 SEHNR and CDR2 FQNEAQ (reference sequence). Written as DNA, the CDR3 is TGTGCCAGCAAGTGGGGGGGCGGTCGGCTGTTTTTT. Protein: CASKWGGGRLFF.

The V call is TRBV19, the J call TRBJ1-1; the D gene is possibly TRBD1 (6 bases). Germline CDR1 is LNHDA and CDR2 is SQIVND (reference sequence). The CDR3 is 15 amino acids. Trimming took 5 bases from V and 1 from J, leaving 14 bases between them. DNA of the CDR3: TGTGCCAGTAGTGCGACCGGGACACCGAACACTGAAGCTTTCTTT. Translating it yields CASSATGTPNTEAFF.

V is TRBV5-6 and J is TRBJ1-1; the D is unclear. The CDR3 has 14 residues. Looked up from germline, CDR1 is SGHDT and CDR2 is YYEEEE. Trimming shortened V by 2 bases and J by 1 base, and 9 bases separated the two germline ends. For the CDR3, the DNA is TGTGCCAGCAGCTTATTTCAGAAGAACACTGAAGCTTTCTTT. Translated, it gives CASSLFQKNTEAFF.

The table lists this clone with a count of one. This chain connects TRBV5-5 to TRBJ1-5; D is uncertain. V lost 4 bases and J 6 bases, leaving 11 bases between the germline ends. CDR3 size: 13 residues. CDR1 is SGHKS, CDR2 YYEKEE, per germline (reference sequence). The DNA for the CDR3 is TGTGCCAGCAGCCGGTGGGAGGGTCAGCCCCAGCATTTT. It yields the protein CASSRWEGQPQHF. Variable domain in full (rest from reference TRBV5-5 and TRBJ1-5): DAGVTQSPTHLIKTRGQQVTLRCSPISGHKSVSWYQQVLGQGPQFIFQYYEKEERGRGNFPDRFSARQFPNYSSELNVNALLLGDSALYLCASSRWEGQPQHFGDGTRLSIL.

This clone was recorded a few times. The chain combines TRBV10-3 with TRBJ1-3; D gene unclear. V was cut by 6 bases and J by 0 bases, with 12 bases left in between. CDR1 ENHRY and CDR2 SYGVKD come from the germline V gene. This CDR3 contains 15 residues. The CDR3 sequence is CAIRDRDNSGNTIYF. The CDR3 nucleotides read TGTGCCATCAGAGACCGGGATAACTCTGGAAACACCATATATTTT.

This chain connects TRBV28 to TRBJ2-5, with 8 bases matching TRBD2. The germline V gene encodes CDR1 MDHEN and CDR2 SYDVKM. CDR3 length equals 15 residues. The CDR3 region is CASGLSGALQETQYF. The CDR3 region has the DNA TGTGCGAGCGGGCTTAGCGGGGCCCTCCAAGAGACCCAGTACTTC.

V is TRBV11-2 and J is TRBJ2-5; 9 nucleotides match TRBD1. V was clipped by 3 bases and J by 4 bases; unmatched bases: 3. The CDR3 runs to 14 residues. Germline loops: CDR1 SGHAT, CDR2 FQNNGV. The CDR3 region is CASSFGTGLETQYF. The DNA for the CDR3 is TGTGCCAGCAGCTTCGGGACAGGGTTAGAGACCCAGTACTTC.

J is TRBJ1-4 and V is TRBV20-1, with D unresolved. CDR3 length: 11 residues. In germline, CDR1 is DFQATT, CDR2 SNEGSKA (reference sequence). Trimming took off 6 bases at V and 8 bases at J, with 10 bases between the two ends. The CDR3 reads CSAGLGEKLFF. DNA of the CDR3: TGCAGTGCCGGATTGGGGGAAAAACTGTTTTTT.

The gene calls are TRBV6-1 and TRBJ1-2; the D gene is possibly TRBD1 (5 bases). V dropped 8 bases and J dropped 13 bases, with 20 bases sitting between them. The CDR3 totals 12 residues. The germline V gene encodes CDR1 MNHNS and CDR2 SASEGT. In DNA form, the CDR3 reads TGTGCCAGCGGAACCGGGACGGCCGGAGGCACCTTC. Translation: CASGTGTAGGTF.

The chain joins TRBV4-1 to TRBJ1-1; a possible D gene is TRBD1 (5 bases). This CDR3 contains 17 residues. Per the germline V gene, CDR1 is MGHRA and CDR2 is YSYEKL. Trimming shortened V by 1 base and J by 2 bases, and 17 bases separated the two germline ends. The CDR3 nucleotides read TGCGCCAGCAGCCAAGTGGACATGGGACTCTTAAACACTGAAGCTTTCTTT. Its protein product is CASSQVDMGLLNTEAFF.

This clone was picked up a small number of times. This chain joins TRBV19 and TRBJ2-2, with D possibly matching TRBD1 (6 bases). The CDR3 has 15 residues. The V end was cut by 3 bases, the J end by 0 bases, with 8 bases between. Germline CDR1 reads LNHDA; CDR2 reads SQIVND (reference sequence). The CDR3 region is CASSITGTNTGELFF. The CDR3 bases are TGTGCCAGTAGTATCACAGGGACGAACACCGGGGAGCTGTTTTTT.